This T cell receptor (beta chain) was captured in a study of shared clonotypes between healthy human individuals. The CDR3 length is 14 residues. The assay was immunoSEQ multiplex PCR, and TCRdb's table has in-frame clones only and misses some. The table lists 1,500,000 or so clones, 97% to 99% of them singletons. The receptor's source is a man younger than 45 in good health. Sequencing was carried out using naive CD4+ T cells sorted from blood. Subset indicated: CD45RA+ positively selected. The V gene is TRBV21-1, the J gene TRBJ1-5. TRBV21-1 is designated a pseudogene. The CDR3 spells CASSKTPGAQPQHF. CDR3 coding DNA: TGTGCCAGCAGCAAAACGCCGGGGGCTCAGCCCCAGCATTTT.